Listed below are T cell receptor beta chains from one sample, sequenced in a study of T cells after yellow fever vaccination. TCRdb independently ran MiXCR on the 5' RACE reads; one entry per CDR3 protein. This table has 300,000 to 400,000 distinct CDR3 sequences, about 7.8% appearing once. The source was PBMCs, collected roughly 45 days after the first yellow fever vaccination. The receptor set was obtained from a man younger than 35 who received the YFV17D yellow fever vaccine. Both conserved end residues are part of each CDR3. The order of the fields is CDR3 protein, V gene, J gene, clone size. Not all rows give a size; the values are once, few, many and, for expanded clones, a class.

cdr3_aa: CSASSGGVNQETQYF
v_call: TRBV20-1
j_call: TRBJ2-5
clone_size: few

cdr3_aa: CASSIQGTEAFF
v_call: TRBV12-3/TRBV12-4
j_call: TRBJ1-1
clone_size: few

cdr3_aa: CASSYVAANYGYTF
v_call: TRBV6-5
j_call: TRBJ1-2
clone_size: .

cdr3_aa: CASRRDRVYNEQFF
v_call: TRBV7-2
j_call: TRBJ2-1
clone_size: .

cdr3_aa: CASSFGGGPGLETQYF
v_call: TRBV28
j_call: TRBJ2-5
clone_size: .

cdr3_aa: CASSFRLAGGGSYNEQFF
v_call: TRBV6-5
j_call: TRBJ2-1
clone_size: .

cdr3_aa: CASSFSHRVGELFF
v_call: TRBV7-6
j_call: TRBJ2-2
clone_size: few

cdr3_aa: CASSSRDSRSNQPQHF
v_call: TRBV7-9
j_call: TRBJ1-5
clone_size: .

cdr3_aa: CATSEAGRNQPQHF
v_call: TRBV24-1
j_call: TRBJ1-5
clone_size: many

cdr3_aa: CSARAGTQGYGYTF
v_call: TRBV20-1
j_call: TRBJ1-2
clone_size: few

cdr3_aa: CSVGLAGAQETQYF
v_call: TRBV29-1
j_call: TRBJ2-5
clone_size: many

cdr3_aa: CASSPRQHHSYNEQFF
v_call: TRBV5-4
j_call: TRBJ2-1
clone_size: many

cdr3_aa: CASRPTGSTDTQYF
v_call: TRBV12-3/TRBV12-4
j_call: TRBJ2-3
clone_size: .

cdr3_aa: CATSARGDGSYF
v_call: TRBV24-1
j_call: TRBJ2-3
clone_size: .